The entry below describes one T cell receptor (beta chain). The antigen is not known. CDR3 length equals 15 residues. V lost 5 bases to trimming and J lost 5 bases; unmatched junction nucleotides: 8. Germline V gives CDR1 MNHEY, CDR2 SMNVEV (reference sequence). Both subsets, CD45RA+ naive and CD45RA-negative memory, were split from the CD4+ cells. The data derive from a study of shared clonotypes between healthy human individuals. Overall study findings and caveats: Though the depth was large, rarefaction showed that sorted-subset sequencing was incomplete. Against clonotypes common to all four donors, non-shared ones had lower generation probabilities.

Profiled with immunoSEQ multiplex PCR; TCRdb holds only in-frame clones, not every one. Found here are roughly 1.5 million clones, 95% to 99% of them singletons; the top ten hold about 0.45%. Sequencing was carried out using naive CD4+ T cells sorted from blood. Indicated subset: CD45RA+ positively selected. The sequence was collected from a man under 40 in good health. The chain joins TRBV27 to TRBJ2-3; TRBD2 aligns across 9 bases. The CDR3 nucleotides are TGTGCCAGCAGTCAGGGCGGGAGGGCCGAAGATACGCAGTATTTT. It translates to CASSQGGRAEDTQYF.